This is a list of T cell receptor beta chains from one sample in a study of cytomegalovirus exposure and HLA in healthy donors. Using immunoSEQ multiplex PCR, the repertoire was profiled, and TCRdb retains in-frame clones only, with some absent. The sample consists of 110,000 to 150,000 clones, about 88% of them appearing once. The specimen was PBMCs. These receptors were collected from a woman between 18 and 29 years old in good health and CMV-seropositive. CDR3s include the opening cysteine and the closing phenylalanine or tryptophan. D genes are given only for firm matches. Some rows mark clone size as missing; the rest say once, few, many or name a class of expanded clone.

size,V,D,J,CDR3,DNA
-,TRBV6-5,TRBD1,TRBJ2-7,CASSSGQGSYEQYF,TGTGCCAGCAGTTCGGGACAGGGGTCCTACGAGCAGTACTTC
once,TRBV6-1,TRBD2,TRBJ2-3,CASSELAAGASTDTQYF,TGTGCCAGCAGTGAACTCGCAGCGGGGGCTAGCACAGATACGCAGTATTTT
-,TRBV6-5,-,TRBJ1-2,CASSAGQGGYTF,TGTGCCAGCAGTGCAGGCCAGGGGGGCTACACCTTC
-,TRBV6-1,-,TRBJ1-6,CASSEAPGSYNSPLHF,TGTGCCAGCAGTGAAGCCCCAGGAAGCTATAATTCACCCCTCCACTTT
-,TRBV7-9,-,TRBJ2-1,CASSLARGDIRSYNEQFF,TGTGCCAGCAGCTTAGCCAGGGGGGATATTAGGTCCTACAATGAGCAGTTCTTC
-,TRBV28,-,TRBJ1-2,CASTLGRIYYGYTF,TGTGCCAGCACCCTAGGTAGAATCTACTATGGCTACACCTTC
-,TRBV19,-,TRBJ1-1,CASKTGERVITEAFF,TGTGCCAGTAAGACGGGCGAGAGGGTGATCACTGAAGCTTTCTTT
once,TRBV6-1,TRBD1,TRBJ1-1,CASSQGRTGRPAFF,TGTGCCAGCAGTCAGGGGAGGACAGGAAGGCCCGCTTTCTTT
-,TRBV15,-,TRBJ2-1,CATSSEPRRRFF,TGTGCCACCAGCTCCGAGCCCCGTAGGAGGTTCTTC
-,TRBV4-1,TRBD2,TRBJ2-3,CASSPRDSGGTDTQYF,TGCGCCAGCAGCCCAAGAGACAGCGGGGGTACAGATACGCAGTATTTT
once,TRBV15,-,TRBJ2-4,CATSTLQGLAKNIQYF,TGTGCCACCAGCACATTACAGGGCCTAGCCAAAAACATTCAGTACTTC
-,TRBV2,TRBD1,TRBJ1-5,CASSGVGGWNQPQHF,TGTGCCAGCAGTGGAGTAGGGGGCTGGAATCAGCCCCAGCATTTT
-,TRBV28,TRBD1,TRBJ1-5,CASSSGTGRQPQHF,TGTGCCAGCAGTAGCGGGACAGGGCGCCAGCCCCAGCATTTT
-,TRBV7-9,-,TRBJ2-1,CASSRDFIEEQFF,TGTGCCAGCAGCCGCGACTTTATTGAGGAGCAGTTCTTC
few,TRBV25-1,-,TRBJ1-4,CASRDKKNEKLFF,TGTGCCAGCAGGGACAAAAAGAATGAAAAACTGTTTTTT
-,TRBV5-1,TRBD1,TRBJ1-1,CASGRGVNTEAFF,TGCGCCAGCGGCAGGGGGGTGAACACTGAAGCTTTCTTT
-,TRBV28,-,TRBJ1-6,CASSLDPGINSPLHF,TGTGCCAGCAGTTTAGATCCAGGGATCAATTCACCCCTCCACTTT
-,TRBV4-1,-,TRBJ2-5,CASRGGSQETQYF,TGCGCCAGCAGGGGCGGGTCTCAAGAGACCCAGTACTTC
-,TRBV28,TRBD1,TRBJ1-4,CASRTPGQGTEKLFF,TGTGCCAGCAGAACACCGGGACAGGGGACAGAAAAACTGTTTTTT
-,TRBV19,TRBD2,TRBJ2-5,CASSMGGTQETQYF,TGTGCCAGTAGTATGGGGGGGACTCAAGAGACCCAGTACTTC
-,TRBV7-6,-,TRBJ2-7,CASSSRSYEQYF,TGTGCCAGCAGCTCCCGCAGCTACGAGCAGTACTTC
-,TRBV7-7,-,TRBJ2-5,CASSLGPVHQETQYF,TGTGCTAGCAGCTTAGGTCCGGTCCACCAAGAGACCCAGTACTTC
-,TRBV19,-,TRBJ1-3,CASSIGLSGNTIYF,TGTGCCAGTAGTATAGGACTTTCTGGAAACACCATATATTTT
-,TRBV13,TRBD2,TRBJ2-1,CASSLFAGGPDEQFF,TGTGCCAGCAGCTTATTCGCGGGGGGGCCTGATGAGCAGTTCTTC
-,TRBV7-9,TRBD1,TRBJ1-6,CASRDSNSPLHF,TGTGCCAGCCGGGACAGCAATTCACCCCTCCACTTT
-,TRBV19,-,TRBJ1-1,CASTPGAEAFF,TGTGCCAGTACCCCAGGGGCCGAAGCTTTCTTT
once,TRBV18,TRBD1,TRBJ1-1,CASRQRGQGFMPTFLNTEAFF,TGTGCCAGCCGCCAGAGGGGACAGGGGTTTATGCCTACTTTCCTGAACACTGAAGCTTTCTTT
-,TRBV19,TRBD1,TRBJ1-5,CASRAITGDYQPQHF,TGTGCCAGTAGAGCTATAACAGGGGATTATCAGCCCCAGCATTTT
once,TRBV19,-,TRBJ1-5,CASSFRTVSNQPQHF,TGTGCCAGTAGTTTCAGGACAGTCAGCAATCAGCCCCAGCATTTT
-,TRBV5-1,TRBD2,TRBJ2-1,CASSLDLGLAGDEQFF,TGCGCCAGCAGCTTGGATCTGGGGCTAGCGGGAGATGAGCAGTTCTTC
-,TRBV7-9,-,TRBJ2-3,CASSLATAGVTDTQYF,TGTGCCAGCAGCTTAGCAACGGCGGGCGTCACAGATACGCAGTATTTT
few,TRBV7-4,TRBD2,TRBJ2-3,CASSFPRGGSTDTQYF,TGTGCCAGCAGCTTCCCACGGGGAGGGAGCACAGATACGCAGTATTTT
-,TRBV7-7,TRBD2,TRBJ2-5,CASSLARASGTETQYF,TGTGCCAGCAGCTTAGCGCGGGCTAGCGGAACGGAGACCCAGTACTTC
-,TRBV6-5,-,TRBJ1-6,CASGGSSYNSPLHF,TGTGCCAGCGGGGGGAGCTCCTATAATTCACCCCTCCACTTT
-,TRBV5-6,TRBD2,TRBJ2-1,CASSLGRPSGGAYNEQFF,TGTGCCAGCAGCTTGGGCAGGCCTAGCGGGGGGGCCTACAATGAGCAGTTCTTC
-,TRBV5-6,TRBD1,TRBJ1-1,CASCSGGNTEAFF,TGTGCCAGCTGCTCAGGGGGGAACACTGAAGCTTTCTTT
-,TRBV19,-,TRBJ1-1,CASKIGSGNTEAFF,TGTGCCAGTAAAATTGGGTCGGGGAACACTGAAGCTTTCTTT
-,TRBV6-5,-,TRBJ1-5,CASMRGAGPQHF,TGTGCCAGCATGCGGGGCGCTGGCCCCCAGCATTTT
-,TRBV6-5,TRBD1,TRBJ1-5,CASSYRDRGQPQHF,TGTGCCAGCAGTTACCGTGACAGGGGCCAGCCCCAGCATTTT
few,TRBV5-1,-,TRBJ1-4,CASSYSGTLEKLFF,TGCGCCAGCAGCTACTCCGGGACACTGGAAAAACTGTTTTTT
-,TRBV27,-,TRBJ2-2,CASSFIVSGPGANTGELFF,TGTGCCAGCAGTTTCATCGTAAGCGGGCCTGGCGCGAACACCGGGGAGCTGTTTTTT
-,TRBV10-2,-,TRBJ1-4,CASSEWAGRDEKLFF,TGCGCCAGCAGTGAGTGGGCAGGGAGGGATGAAAAACTGTTTTTT
-,TRBV13,-,TRBJ1-4,CASSLRHEDEKLFF,TGTGCCAGCAGCTTACGGCATGAGGATGAAAAACTGTTTTTT
-,TRBV6-4,-,TRBJ1-5,CASSAQRDQPQHF,TGTGCCAGCAGTGCCCAACGGGATCAGCCCCAGCATTTT
-,TRBV5-6,-,TRBJ1-2,CASSLFEIGGNYGYTF,TGTGCCAGCAGCTTGTTCGAAATCGGAGGGAACTATGGCTACACCTTC
few,TRBV27,-,TRBJ2-7,CASGSGTVYEQYF,TGTGCCAGCGGGTCAGGGACTGTCTACGAGCAGTACTTC
once,TRBV28,-,TRBJ2-6,CASSLTGSGANVLTF,TGTGCCAGCAGCCTCACAGGGTCTGGGGCCAACGTCCTGACTTTC
-,TRBV4-1,-,TRBJ1-1,CASSPPGDTEAFF,TGCGCCAGCAGCCCCCCAGGGGACACTGAAGCTTTCTTT
-,TRBV25-1,-,TRBJ2-7,CASSEYTDHEQYF,TGTGCCAGCAGTGAATACACAGACCACGAGCAGTACTTC
-,TRBV27,-,TRBJ1-2,CASSFLSDSNYGYTF,TGTGCCAGCAGCTTTTTGTCGGACAGTAACTATGGCTACACCTTC
-,TRBV5-6,-,TRBJ2-5,CASSFLEETQYF,TGTGCCAGCAGCTTTCTCGAAGAGACCCAGTACTTC
-,TRBV10-1,-,TRBJ1-3,CASRDLLRQRGGTIYF,TGCGCCAGCAGGGATTTACTTCGACAGCGCGGAGGGACCATATATTTT
-,TRBV5-1,-,TRBJ1-1,CASSLELGRGSTEAFF,TGCGCCAGCAGCTTGGAGTTAGGGAGGGGGAGCACTGAAGCTTTCTTT
-,TRBV6-6,-,TRBJ1-1,CASSRGGSVTEAFF,TGTGCCAGCAGTCGCGGGGGCTCCGTCACTGAAGCTTTCTTT
once,TRBV27,-,TRBJ2-5,CASSLDSEETQYF,TGTGCCAGCAGTTTAGACAGTGAAGAGACCCAGTACTTC
-,TRBV18,TRBD1,TRBJ1-3,CASSPGTAPSGNTIYF,TGTGCCAGCTCCCCAGGGACAGCTCCCTCTGGAAACACCATATATTTT
-,TRBV6-6,-,TRBJ1-2,CASSYPGGFDYGYTF,TGTGCCAGCAGTTACCCGGGAGGGTTTGACTATGGCTACACCTTC
-,TRBV7-3,-,TRBJ1-2,CASSLVGQRGGYTF,TGTGCCAGCAGCTTGGTCGGCCAAAGGGGTGGCTACACCTTC
-,TRBV4-3,TRBD1,TRBJ2-1,CASSQDRAWYNEQFF,TGCGCCAGCAGTCAGGACAGGGCTTGGTACAATGAGCAGTTCTTC